The clone carrying this T cell receptor beta chain was found a few times. The antigen remains unidentified. These data come from a study of cytomegalovirus exposure and HLA in healthy donors. Study background: Unique TCRs numbering some 80 million, obtained from HLA-typed donors, made up an early data release. Study-level points and caveats: Rare TCR sequences dominated, though some public TCRs recurred in many donors. Some highly shared sequence variants likely arose as a pipeline artifact. Clonal expansion was found to be greater in HLA-associated TCR beta chains than in equally common others in a later analysis.

13 Jbeta primers and 60 Vbeta primers were used for the PCR. Assay: immunoSEQ multiplex PCR; the TCRdb copy retains only in-frame clones and omits some. The sample consists of 100,000 to 150,000 clones, around 78% of them appearing once. The CDR3 covers 11 residues. The germline gives CDR1 SQVTM, CDR2 ANQGSEA. The sample comprised PBMCs. This chain connects TRBV29-1 to TRBJ1-5; D ambiguous. The clonotype originates from a man aged 35 to 55 in good health and CMV-seronegative. The CDR3 here is CTRCPNQPQHF. CDR3 coding DNA: TGCACCCGGTGTCCCAATCAGCCCCAGCATTTT.